This T cell receptor beta chain was sequenced during a study of PD-1 blockade in classical Hodgkin lymphoma. Study-wide results and limits: The study reported lower baseline TCR diversity in newly diagnosed patients than in healthy donors. Nothing has yet pinned down what causes the repertoire differences, possibly disease activity or prior therapy.

Only in-frame clones appear in the TCRdb table, and some are missing; sequencing was by immunoSEQ multiplex PCR. Of under 20,000 clones in the sample, about 85% were seen once. This sample's time point: newly diagnosed, previously untreated cHL patient sample. Purification of CD4+ T cells from thawed PBMCs was performed via magnetic negative selection. A comparison was provided by newly diagnosed, untreated classical Hodgkin lymphoma PBMCs. Comment on this clone: Its target is not known.

The CDR3 covers 18 residues. Per germline, CDR1 SGHTA and CDR2 FQGTGA. Losses at the gene ends were 1 base for V and 1 base for J; bases not matched to a gene: 11. This clonotype originated in a human donor with classical Hodgkin lymphoma. The chain uses TRBV7-3 and TRBJ2-5; 8 bases line up with TRBD2. Sequenced input: CD4+ T cells from blood. The DNA of the CDR3 is TGTGCCAGCAGCTTAATGGGAAGACTAGCGACTACCCAAGAGACCCAGTACTTC. Its protein product is CASSLMGRLATTQETQYF.